Below, 15 T cell receptor beta chains from the same sample are listed, as sequenced in a study of PD-L1 blockade in urothelial cancer. TCRdb's table, derived via immunoSEQ multiplex PCR, lists solely in-frame clones and lacks some. The sample holds about 120,000 clones; around 89% are singletons and the top ten take 1.7%. Time point noted: peripheral blood 6 weeks after treatment start. Sample: PBMCs, taken around atezolizumab (anti-PD-L1) treatment. Receptors originate from a man in his 60s with urothelial cancer.

The chain employs TRBV10-1 and TRBJ1-4; 9 bases fit TRBD1. Trimming removed 3 bases from V and 7 bases from J; junction bases left unmatched: 6. Germline V lookup: CDR1 WNHNN, CDR2 SYGVQD (reference sequence). The CDR3 sequence is 15 residues long. The CDR3, as DNA: TGCGCCAGCAGTGATGGAGGGACAGGGATTGAAAAACTGTTTTTT. Translated: CASSDGGTGIEKLFF.

The V gene is TRBV18, the J gene TRBJ2-7; 10 bases are a match to TRBD2. Germline trimming cut 3 bases from V and 2 bases from J; bases unmatched to any gene: 4. The CDR3 totals 15 residues. The germline V gene has CDR1 KGHSH and CDR2 LQKENI. This CDR3 is CASSPTSGSTYEQYF. The CDR3 DNA sequence: TGTGCCAGCTCACCGACTAGCGGGTCAACCTACGAGCAGTACTTC.

This chain joins TRBV5-1 and TRBJ1-2; a possible D gene is TRBD1 (5 bases). Trimming cost V 6 bases and J 7 bases, with 10 bases left between them. The CDR3 is 11 residues long. Per the germline V gene, CDR1 is SGHRS and CDR2 is YFSETQ. The CDR3 loop is CASKGDSGYTF. In nucleotides, the CDR3 is TGCGCCAGCAAAGGGGATAGTGGCTACACCTTC.

The chain couples TRBV30 to TRBJ2-2; 8 bases match TRBD1. The CDR3 extends over 15 amino acids. V dropped 4 bases and J dropped 8; count of bases not matched to a gene: 12. CDR1 and CDR2 from the germline V gene are GTSNPN and SVGIG (reference sequence). The CDR3 protein is CAWTPDTRGQGELFF. CDR3 sequence (DNA): TGTGCCTGGACCCCAGACACCAGGGGGCAAGGGGAGCTGTTTTTT.

V is TRBV27 and J is TRBJ1-6; tentatively, D is TRBD1 (6 bases). Germline CDR1 and CDR2: MNHEY and SMNVEV (reference sequence). V dropped 3 bases and J dropped 10 bases, with 16 bases sitting between them. CDR3 length: 15 amino acids. CDR3 in DNA: TGTGCCAGCAGTTTCCTGACAGGTCGATCATCACCCCTCCACTTT. It encodes CASSFLTGRSSPLHF.

The chain employs TRBV19 and TRBJ1-5, with 7 bases fitting TRBD1. The CDR3 has 16 residues. The trim removed 3 bases at V and 0 bases at J, leaving 5 bases unmatched. Germline V lookup: CDR1 LNHDA, CDR2 SQIVND (reference sequence). This CDR3 is CASSIFGTDSNQPQHF. CDR3 coding DNA: TGTGCCAGTAGTATTTTCGGGACAGATAGCAATCAGCCCCAGCATTTT.

The J gene is TRBJ2-6, the V gene TRBV28, with 7 bases identical to TRBD1. The CDR3 is 15 amino acids. Germline V gives CDR1 MDHEN, CDR2 SYDVKM. The J segment lost 0 bases and the V segment lost 10 bases, leaving 6 bases of the junction unmatched. The CDR3 DNA reads TGTGCCACCCTCCGGGACAGCTCTGGGGCCAACGTCCTGACTTTC. Residues: CATLRDSSGANVLTF.

The chain carries TRBV11-3 and TRBJ2-7; 10 bases match TRBD1. This CDR3 is 16 amino acids long. CDR1 is SGHNT, CDR2 YENEEA, per germline. J gave up 2 bases and V 2 bases, and 6 bases lay outside the gene matches. In DNA form, the CDR3 reads TGTGCCAGCAGCTTATCTCCGGGACAGGGGCCCTACGAGCAGTACTTC. It translates to CASSLSPGQGPYEQYF.

This chain joins TRBV15 and TRBJ2-1; tentatively, D is TRBD2 (6 bases). The V and J ends lost 1 base and 7 bases respectively, with 14 bases between them. CDR3 length: 15 amino acids. The V gene's germline CDR1 is LNHNV and CDR2 YYDKDF (reference sequence). The CDR3 region has the DNA TGTGCCACCAGCAGAGTCTTCCTGAGCGGGAATGAGCAGTTCTTC. Translating gives CATSRVFLSGNEQFF.

This chain links TRBV5-1 with TRBJ2-6; D perhaps matches TRBD1 (6 bases). The CDR3 covers 20 residues. V lost 2 bases to trimming and J lost 2 bases, with 23 bases between them. Germline V gene lookup returns CDR1 SGHRS and CDR2 YFSETQ. In DNA form, the CDR3 reads TGCGCCAGCAGCTTCCTAACTACAGGGTTCGACCTAGCTGGGGCCAACGTCCTGACTTTC. Its translation: CASSFLTTGFDLAGANVLTF.

The V call is TRBV28, the J call TRBJ2-7, with 10 bases matching TRBD2. The CDR3 has 14 residues. Unmatched junction bases numbered 6, after V lost 6 bases and J lost 4 bases. The V gene's germline CDR1 is MDHEN and CDR2 SYDVKM. The CDR3 bases are TGTGCCAGCAGAGGCGGACTAGCGGCTTACGAGCAGTACTTC. It codes for CASRGGLAAYEQYF.

A single count supports this clone. The J gene is TRBJ2-1, the V gene TRBV2; TRBD2 agrees at 11 bases. V trimming: 2 bases; J trimming: 5 bases; junction bases outside the gene matches: 11. Germline CDR1 is SNHLY and CDR2 is FYNNEI. The CDR3 runs to 18 residues. CDR3 nucleotides: TGTGCCAGCAGTGAATTAGCGGGAGGGCCCTCTCTCGACAATGAGCAGTTCTTC. Protein: CASSELAGGPSLDNEQFF.

This chain uses TRBV2 with TRBJ2-7; 8 bases are a match to TRBD2. The V segment lost 5 bases and the J segment 6 bases; nucleotides outside the gene matches: 9. The CDR3 extends over 14 amino acids. In germline, CDR1 is SNHLY, CDR2 FYNNEI. The CDR3 here is CASSSHGRAVEQYF. The CDR3 nucleotides are TGTGCCAGCAGTTCGCACGGGAGGGCCGTCGAGCAGTACTTC.

V gene TRBV6-6 combines with J gene TRBJ1-2, with 7 bases fitting TRBD1. The CDR3 extends over 15 amino acids. Germline V lookup: CDR1 MNHNY, CDR2 SVGAGI (reference sequence). The ends lost 2 bases at V and 6 bases at J; junction bases unmatched: 9. The CDR3 bases are TGTGCCAGCAGTTACCCCTCCGGGACAGATAATGGCTACACCTTC. Residues: CASSYPSGTDNGYTF.

The CDR3 protein is CASSLAGGYSYNEQFF. The CDR3 DNA is TGTGCCAGCAGCTTAGCTGGGGGGTACTCCTACAATGAGCAGTTCTTC. This chain uses TRBV7-2 with TRBJ2-1; maybe TRBD2 (6 bases). The CDR3 has 16 amino acids. V shed 0 bases and J shed 0 bases, with 9 bases lying between them. The germline V gene has CDR1 SGHTA and CDR2 FQGNSA.